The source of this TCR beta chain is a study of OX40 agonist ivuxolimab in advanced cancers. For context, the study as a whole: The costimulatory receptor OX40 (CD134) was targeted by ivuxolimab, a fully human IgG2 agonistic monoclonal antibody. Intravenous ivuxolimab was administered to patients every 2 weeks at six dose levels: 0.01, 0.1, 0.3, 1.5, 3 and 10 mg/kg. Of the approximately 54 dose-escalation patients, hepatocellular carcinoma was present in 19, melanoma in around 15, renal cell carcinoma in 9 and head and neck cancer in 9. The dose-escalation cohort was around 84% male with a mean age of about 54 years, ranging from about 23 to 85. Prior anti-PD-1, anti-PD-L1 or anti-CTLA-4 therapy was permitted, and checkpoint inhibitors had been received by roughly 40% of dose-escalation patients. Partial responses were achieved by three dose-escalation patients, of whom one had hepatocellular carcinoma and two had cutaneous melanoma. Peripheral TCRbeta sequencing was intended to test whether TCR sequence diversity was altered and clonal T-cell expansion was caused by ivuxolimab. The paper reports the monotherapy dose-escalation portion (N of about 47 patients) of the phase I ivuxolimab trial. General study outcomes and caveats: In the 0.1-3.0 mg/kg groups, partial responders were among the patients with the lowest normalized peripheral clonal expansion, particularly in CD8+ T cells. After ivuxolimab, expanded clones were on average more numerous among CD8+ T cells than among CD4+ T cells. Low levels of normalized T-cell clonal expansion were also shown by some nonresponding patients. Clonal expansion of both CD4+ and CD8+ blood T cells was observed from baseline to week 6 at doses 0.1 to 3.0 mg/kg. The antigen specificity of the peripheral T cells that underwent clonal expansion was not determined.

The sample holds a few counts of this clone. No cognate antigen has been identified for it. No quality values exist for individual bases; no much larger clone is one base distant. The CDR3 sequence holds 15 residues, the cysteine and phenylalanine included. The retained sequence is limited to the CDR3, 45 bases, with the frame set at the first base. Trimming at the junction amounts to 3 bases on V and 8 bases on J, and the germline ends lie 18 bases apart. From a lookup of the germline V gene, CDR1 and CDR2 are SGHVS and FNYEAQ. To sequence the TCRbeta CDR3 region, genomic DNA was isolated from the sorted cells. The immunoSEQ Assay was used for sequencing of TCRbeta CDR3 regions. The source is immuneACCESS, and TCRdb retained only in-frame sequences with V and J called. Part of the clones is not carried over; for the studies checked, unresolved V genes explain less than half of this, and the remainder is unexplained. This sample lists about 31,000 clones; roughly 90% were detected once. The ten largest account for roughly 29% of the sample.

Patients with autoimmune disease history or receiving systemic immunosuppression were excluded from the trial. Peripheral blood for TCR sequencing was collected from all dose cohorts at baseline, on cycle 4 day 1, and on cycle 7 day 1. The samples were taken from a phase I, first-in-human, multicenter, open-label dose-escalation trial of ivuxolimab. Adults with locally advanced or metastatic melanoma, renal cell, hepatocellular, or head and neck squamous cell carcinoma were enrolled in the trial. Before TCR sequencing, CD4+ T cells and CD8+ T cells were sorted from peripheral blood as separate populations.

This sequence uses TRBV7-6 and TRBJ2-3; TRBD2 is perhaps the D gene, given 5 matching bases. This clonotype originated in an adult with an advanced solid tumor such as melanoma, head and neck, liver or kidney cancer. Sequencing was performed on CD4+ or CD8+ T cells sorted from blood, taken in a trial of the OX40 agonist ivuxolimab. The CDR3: CASSLRLEGLATQYF. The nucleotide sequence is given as TGTGCCAGCAGCTTGCGGCTCGAGGGCCTGGCTACGCAGTATTTT.